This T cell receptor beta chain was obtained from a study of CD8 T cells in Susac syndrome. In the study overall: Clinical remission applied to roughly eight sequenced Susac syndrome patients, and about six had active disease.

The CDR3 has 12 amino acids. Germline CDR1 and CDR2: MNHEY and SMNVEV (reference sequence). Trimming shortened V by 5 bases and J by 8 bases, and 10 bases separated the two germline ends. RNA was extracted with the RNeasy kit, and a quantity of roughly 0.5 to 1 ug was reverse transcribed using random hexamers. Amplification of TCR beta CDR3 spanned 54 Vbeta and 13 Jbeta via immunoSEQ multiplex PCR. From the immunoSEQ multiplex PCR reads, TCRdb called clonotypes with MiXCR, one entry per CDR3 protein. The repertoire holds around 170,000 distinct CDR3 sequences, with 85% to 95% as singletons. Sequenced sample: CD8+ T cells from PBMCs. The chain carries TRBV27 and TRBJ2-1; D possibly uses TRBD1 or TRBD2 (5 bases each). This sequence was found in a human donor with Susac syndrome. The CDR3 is CASSPPGHEQFF. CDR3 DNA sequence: TGTGCCAGCAGTCCCCCGGGGCATGAGCAGTTCTTC.